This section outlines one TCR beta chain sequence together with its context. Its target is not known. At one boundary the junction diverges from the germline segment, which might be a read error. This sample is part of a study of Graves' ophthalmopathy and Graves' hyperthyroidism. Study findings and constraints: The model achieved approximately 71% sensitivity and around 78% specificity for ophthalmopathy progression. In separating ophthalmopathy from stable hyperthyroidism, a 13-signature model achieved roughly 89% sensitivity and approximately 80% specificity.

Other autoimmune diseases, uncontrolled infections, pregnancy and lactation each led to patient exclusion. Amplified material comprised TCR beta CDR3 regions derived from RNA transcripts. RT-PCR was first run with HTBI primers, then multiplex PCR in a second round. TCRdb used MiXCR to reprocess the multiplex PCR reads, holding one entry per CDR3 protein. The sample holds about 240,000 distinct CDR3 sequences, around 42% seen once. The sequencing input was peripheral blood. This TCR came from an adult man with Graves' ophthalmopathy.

This chain's CDR3 is CASSQPRTVERKLFF. CDR3 DNA sequence: TGCGCCAGCAGCCAACCAAGGACCGTCGAAAGAAAACTGTTTTTT. This sequence joins TRBV7-8 and TRBJ1-4; D is unresolved. The CDR3 extends over 15 amino acids. Per the germline V gene, CDR1 is SGHVS and CDR2 is FQNEAQ.